This passage covers 9 T cell receptor beta chains from one sample sequenced in a study of cytomegalovirus exposure and HLA in healthy donors. The primer mix had 60 Vbeta and 13 Jbeta primers. Repertoires were generated with immunoSEQ multiplex PCR, while TCRdb's copy carries only in-frame clones and drops some. This sample has hundreds of thousands of clones, with around 79% found just once. The sequencing input was PBMCs. The origin of the receptors is a male donor in good health and CMV-seronegative.

This chain links TRBV15 with TRBJ1-1, with 8 bases matching TRBD1. Germline CDR1 is LNHNV and CDR2 is YYDKDF (reference sequence). Trimming cost V 0 bases and J 1 base; bases outside gene matches: 1. The CDR3 loop spans 15 amino acids. The CDR3 bases are TGTGCCACCAGCAGAGATGGACAGGGGAACACTGAAGCTTTCTTT. Protein product: CATSRDGQGNTEAFF.

The table lists this clone with a few counts. The chain recombines TRBV29-1 with TRBJ1-4, with 7 nucleotides matching TRBD1. With V trimmed by 1 base and J by 5 bases, 4 bases remained unmatched. This CDR3 has 14 amino acids. Germline V gene sequence: CDR1 SQVTM, CDR2 ANQGSEA. The CDR3 loop reads CSVEGRQGNEKLFF. The CDR3, as DNA: TGCAGCGTTGAAGGGAGACAGGGAAATGAAAAACTGTTTTTT.

The V and J genes are TRBV7-2 and TRBJ2-7, with D unclear. Germline CDR1 reads SGHTA; CDR2 reads FQGNSA. V was cut by 3 bases and J by 5 bases, with 14 bases left in between. The CDR3 spans 14 residues. The CDR3 protein is CASSLRPGYNEQYF. Written as DNA, the CDR3 is TGTGCCAGCAGCTTGAGACCGGGTTACAACGAGCAGTACTTC.

The chain carries TRBV5-1 and TRBJ1-2, with 7 bases matching TRBD1. Unmatched junction bases numbered 7, after V lost 4 bases and J lost 7 bases. Germline CDR1 and CDR2: SGHRS and YFSETQ. The CDR3 runs 13 residues. The CDR3 loop reads CASSEDRSRGYTF. The CDR3 DNA follows: TGCGCCAGCAGCGAGGACAGGTCCCGTGGCTACACCTTC.

The V gene is TRBV28, the J gene TRBJ1-5; D possibly corresponds to TRBD1 (6 bases). The CDR3 runs to 13 residues. The germline V and J ends were trimmed by 2 bases and 6 bases, with 8 bases remaining between them. CDR1 is MDHEN and CDR2 is SYDVKM in the germline V gene. The CDR3 protein is CASSLGRGQPQHF. The CDR3 nucleotides read TGTGCCAGCAGTTTAGGCAGGGGTCAGCCCCAGCATTTT. Variable domain in full (rest from reference TRBV28 and TRBJ1-5): DVKVTQSSRYLVKRTGEKVFLECVQDMDHENMFWYRQDPGLGLRLIYFSYDVKMKEKGDIPEGYSVSREKKERFSLILESASTNQTSMYLCASSLGRGQPQHFGDGTRLSIL.

This chain links TRBV18 with TRBJ1-3; D remains ambiguous. V lost 3 bases and J 2 bases, leaving 5 bases between the germline ends. The CDR3 spans 13 residues. Germline CDR1 is KGHSH and CDR2 is LQKENI. The CDR3 loop reads CASSPQAGNTIYF. The DNA of the CDR3 is TGTGCCAGCTCACCGCAGGCTGGAAACACCATATATTTT.

The chain couples TRBV7-9 to TRBJ2-1, with TRBD2 identical over 7 bases. The V gene's germline CDR1 is SEHNR and CDR2 FQNEAQ (reference sequence). This CDR3 contains 15 residues. V shed 5 bases and J 0 bases; nucleotides not matched to a gene: 4. The CDR3 sequence is CASSGAGNSYNEQFF. In nucleotides, the CDR3 is TGTGCCAGCAGCGGAGCGGGGAACTCCTACAATGAGCAGTTCTTC.

This clone was observed a few times. J is TRBJ1-1 and V is TRBV27; maybe TRBD1 (5 bases). Germline lookup yields CDR1 MNHEY and CDR2 SMNVEV (reference sequence). The CDR3 has 14 residues. Trimming stripped 4 bases from V and 4 bases from J, with 13 bases between. DNA for the CDR3: TGTGCCAGCAGTTCCCTCTTGGGGGGCACTGAAGCTTTCTTT. Protein: CASSSLLGGTEAFF.

The V call is TRBV5-6, the J call TRBJ1-1; 8 bases are a match to TRBD1. The CDR3 contains 16 residues. The V and J ends lost 2 bases and 7 bases, in that order; junction bases with no gene match: 13. CDR1 and CDR2 from the germline V gene are SGHDT and YYEEEE. The CDR3 DNA reads TGTGCCAGCAGCTTTTTCGCCGGACAGGGCTTGAGTGAAGCTTTCTTT. Translated, it gives CASSFFAGQGLSEAFF.